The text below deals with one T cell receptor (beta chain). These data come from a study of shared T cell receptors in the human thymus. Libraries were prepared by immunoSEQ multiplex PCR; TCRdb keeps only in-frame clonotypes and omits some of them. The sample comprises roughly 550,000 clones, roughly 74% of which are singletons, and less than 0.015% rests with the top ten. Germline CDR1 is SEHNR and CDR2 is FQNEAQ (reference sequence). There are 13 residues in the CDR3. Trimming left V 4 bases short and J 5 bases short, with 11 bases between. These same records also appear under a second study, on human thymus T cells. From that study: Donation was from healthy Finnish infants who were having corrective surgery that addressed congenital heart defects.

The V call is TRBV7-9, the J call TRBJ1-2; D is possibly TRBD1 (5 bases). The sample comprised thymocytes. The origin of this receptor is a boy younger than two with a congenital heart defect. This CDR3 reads CASSSGWSYGYTF. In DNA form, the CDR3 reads TGTGCCAGCAGCTCAGGGTGGTCTTATGGCTACACCTTC.